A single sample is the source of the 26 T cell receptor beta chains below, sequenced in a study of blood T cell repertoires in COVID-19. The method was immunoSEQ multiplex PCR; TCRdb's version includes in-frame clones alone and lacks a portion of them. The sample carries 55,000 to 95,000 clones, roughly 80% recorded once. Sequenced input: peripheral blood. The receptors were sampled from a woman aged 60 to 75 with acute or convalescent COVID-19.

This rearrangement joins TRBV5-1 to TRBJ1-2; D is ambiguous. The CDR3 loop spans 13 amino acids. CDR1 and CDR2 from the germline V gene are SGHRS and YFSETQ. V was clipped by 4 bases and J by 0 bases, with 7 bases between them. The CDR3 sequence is CASSPGANYGYTF. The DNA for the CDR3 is TGCGCCAGCAGCCCTGGAGCTAACTATGGCTACACCTTC. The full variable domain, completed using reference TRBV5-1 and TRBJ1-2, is KAGVTQTPRYLIKTRGQQVTLSCSPISGHRSVSWYQQTPGQGLQFLFEYFSETQRNKGNFPGRFSGRQFSNSRSEMNVSTLELGDSALYLCASSPGANYGYTFGSGTRLTVV.

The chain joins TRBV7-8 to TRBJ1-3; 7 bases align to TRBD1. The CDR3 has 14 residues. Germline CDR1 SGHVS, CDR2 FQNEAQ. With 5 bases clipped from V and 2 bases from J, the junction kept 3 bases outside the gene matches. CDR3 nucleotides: TGTGCCAGCAGCCCCGACAGGGCTGGAAACACCATATATTTT. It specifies CASSPDRAGNTIYF.

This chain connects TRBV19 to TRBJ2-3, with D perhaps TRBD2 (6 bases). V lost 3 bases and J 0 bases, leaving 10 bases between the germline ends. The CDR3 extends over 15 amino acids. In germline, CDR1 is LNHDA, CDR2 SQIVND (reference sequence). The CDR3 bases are TGTGCCAGTAGTATCCCCGGGACTAGCACAGATACGCAGTATTTT. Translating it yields CASSIPGTSTDTQYF.

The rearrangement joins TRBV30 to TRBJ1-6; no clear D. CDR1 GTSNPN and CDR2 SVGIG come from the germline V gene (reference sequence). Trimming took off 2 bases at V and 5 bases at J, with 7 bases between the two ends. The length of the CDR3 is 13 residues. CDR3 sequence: CAWSSQDNSPLHF. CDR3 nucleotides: TGTGCCTGGAGTTCGCAGGATAATTCACCCCTCCACTTT.

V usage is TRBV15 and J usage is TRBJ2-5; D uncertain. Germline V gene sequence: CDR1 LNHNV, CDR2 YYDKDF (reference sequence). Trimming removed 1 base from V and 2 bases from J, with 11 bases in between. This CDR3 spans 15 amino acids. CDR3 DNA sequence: TGTGCCACCAGCAGAGTTCGCGAACGGCAAGAGACCCAGTACTTC. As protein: CATSRVRERQETQYF.

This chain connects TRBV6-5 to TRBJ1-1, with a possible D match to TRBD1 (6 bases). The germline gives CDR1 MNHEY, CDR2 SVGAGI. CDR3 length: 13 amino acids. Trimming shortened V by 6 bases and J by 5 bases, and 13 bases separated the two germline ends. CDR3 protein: CASSRERGTEAFF. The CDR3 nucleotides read TGTGCCAGCAGCCGGGAAAGGGGGACTGAAGCTTTCTTT.

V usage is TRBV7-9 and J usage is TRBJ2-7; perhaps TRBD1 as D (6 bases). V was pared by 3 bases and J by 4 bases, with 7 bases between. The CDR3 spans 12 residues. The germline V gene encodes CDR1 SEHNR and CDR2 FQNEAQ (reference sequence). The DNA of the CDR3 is TGTGCCAGCAGCTTGGGGGCATACGAGCAGTACTTC. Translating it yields CASSLGAYEQYF.

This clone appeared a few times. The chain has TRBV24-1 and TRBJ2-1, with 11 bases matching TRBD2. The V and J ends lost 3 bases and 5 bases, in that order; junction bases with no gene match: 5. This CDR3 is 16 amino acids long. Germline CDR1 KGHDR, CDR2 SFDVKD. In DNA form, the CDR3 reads TGTGCCACCAGTGATCGAGCTAGCGGGAGGCACAATGAGCAGTTCTTC. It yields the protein CATSDRASGRHNEQFF.

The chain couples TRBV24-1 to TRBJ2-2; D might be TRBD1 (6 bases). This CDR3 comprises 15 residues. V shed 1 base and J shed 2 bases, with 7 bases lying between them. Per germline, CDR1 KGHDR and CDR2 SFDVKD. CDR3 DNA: TGTGCCACCAGTGATTTACAGGGCAACACCGGGGAGCTGTTTTTT. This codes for CATSDLQGNTGELFF.

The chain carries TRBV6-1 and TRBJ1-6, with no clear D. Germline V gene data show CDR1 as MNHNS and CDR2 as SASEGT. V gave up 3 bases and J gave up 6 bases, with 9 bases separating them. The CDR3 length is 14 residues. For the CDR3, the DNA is TGTGCCAGCAGTGAGGGCAGAGTTAATTCACCCCTCCACTTT. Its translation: CASSEGRVNSPLHF.

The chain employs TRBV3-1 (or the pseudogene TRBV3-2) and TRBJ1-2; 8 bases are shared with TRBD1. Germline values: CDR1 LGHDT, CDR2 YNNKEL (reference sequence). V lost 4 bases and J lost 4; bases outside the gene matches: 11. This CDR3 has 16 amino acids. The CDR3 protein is CASSPLPQGASYGYTF. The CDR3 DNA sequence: TGTGCCAGCAGCCCCCTTCCTCAGGGGGCTAGCTATGGCTACACCTTC.

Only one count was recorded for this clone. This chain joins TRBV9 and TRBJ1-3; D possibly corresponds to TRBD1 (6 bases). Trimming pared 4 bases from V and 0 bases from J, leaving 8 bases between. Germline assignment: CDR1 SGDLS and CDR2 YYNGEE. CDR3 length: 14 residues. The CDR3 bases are TGTGCCAGCAGCCGGACAGTCTCTGGAAACACCATATATTTT. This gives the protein CASSRTVSGNTIYF.

The CDR3 DNA reads TGTGCCAGCAGCTTAACGCGGGGGGGCTACAATGAGCAGTTCTTC. Protein: CASSLTRGGYNEQFF. The chain is built from TRBV7-3 and TRBJ2-1, with 9 positions matching TRBD2. CDR3 size: 15 residues. The germline V gene encodes CDR1 SGHTA and CDR2 FQGTGA. The J segment lost 3 bases and the V segment lost 0 bases, leaving 0 bases of the junction unmatched.

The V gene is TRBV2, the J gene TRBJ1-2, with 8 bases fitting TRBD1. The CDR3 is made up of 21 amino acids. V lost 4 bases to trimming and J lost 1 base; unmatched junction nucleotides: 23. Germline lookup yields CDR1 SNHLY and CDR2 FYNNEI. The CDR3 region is CASSALPRLRRTGRFNYGYTF. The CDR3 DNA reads TGTGCCAGCAGTGCCCTACCCCGTCTTAGACGGACAGGGCGGTTTAACTATGGCTACACCTTC.

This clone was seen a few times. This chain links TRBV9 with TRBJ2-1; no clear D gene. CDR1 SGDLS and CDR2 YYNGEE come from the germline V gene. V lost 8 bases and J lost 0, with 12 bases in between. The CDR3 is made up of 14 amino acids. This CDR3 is CARDTDSSYNEQFF. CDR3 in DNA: TGTGCCAGAGACACCGATAGCTCCTACAATGAGCAGTTCTTC. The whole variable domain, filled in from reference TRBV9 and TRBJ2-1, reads DSGVTQTPKHLITATGQRVTLRCSPRSGDLSVYWYQQSLDQGLQFLIQYYNGEERAKGNILERFSAQQFPDLHSELNLSSLELGDSALYFCARDTDSSYNEQFFGPGTRLTVL.

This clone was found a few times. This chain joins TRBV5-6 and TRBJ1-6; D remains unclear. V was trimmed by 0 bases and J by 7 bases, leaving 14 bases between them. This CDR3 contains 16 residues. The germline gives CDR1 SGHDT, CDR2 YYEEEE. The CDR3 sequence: CASSLGVGAGNSPLHF. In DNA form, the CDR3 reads TGTGCCAGCAGCTTGGGCGTCGGCGCGGGGAATTCACCCCTCCACTTT.

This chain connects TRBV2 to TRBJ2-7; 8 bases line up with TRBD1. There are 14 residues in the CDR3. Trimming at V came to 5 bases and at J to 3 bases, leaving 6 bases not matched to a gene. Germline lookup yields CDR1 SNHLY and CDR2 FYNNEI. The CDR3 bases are TGTGCCAGCAGTCACAGACAGGGGATCTACGAGCAGTACTTC. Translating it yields CASSHRQGIYEQYF.

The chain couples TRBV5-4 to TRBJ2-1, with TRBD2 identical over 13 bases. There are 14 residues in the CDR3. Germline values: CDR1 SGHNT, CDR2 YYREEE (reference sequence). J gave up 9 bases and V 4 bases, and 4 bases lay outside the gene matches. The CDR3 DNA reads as TGTGCCAGCAGCATAGGACTAGCGGGAGTTGAGCAGTTCTTC. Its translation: CASSIGLAGVEQFF. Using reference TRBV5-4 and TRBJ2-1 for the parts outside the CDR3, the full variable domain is ETGVTQSPTHLIKTRGQQVTLRCSSQSGHNTVSWYQQALGQGPQFIFQYYREEENGRGNFPPRFSGLQFPNYSSELNVNALELDDSALYLCASSIGLAGVEQFFGPGTRLTVL.

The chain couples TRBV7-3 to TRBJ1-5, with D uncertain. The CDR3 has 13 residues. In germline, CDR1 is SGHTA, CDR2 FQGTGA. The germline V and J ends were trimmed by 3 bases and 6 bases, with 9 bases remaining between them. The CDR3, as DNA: TGTGCCAGCAGCTTGGATGCGGGTCAGCCCCAGCATTTT. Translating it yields CASSLDAGQPQHF.

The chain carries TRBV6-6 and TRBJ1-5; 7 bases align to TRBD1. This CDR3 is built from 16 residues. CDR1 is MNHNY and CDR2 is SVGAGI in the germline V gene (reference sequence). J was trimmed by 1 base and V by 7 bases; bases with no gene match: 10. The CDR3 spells CASTHRGGDSNQPQHF. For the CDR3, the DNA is TGTGCCAGCACCCACAGGGGCGGGGACAGCAATCAGCCCCAGCATTTT.

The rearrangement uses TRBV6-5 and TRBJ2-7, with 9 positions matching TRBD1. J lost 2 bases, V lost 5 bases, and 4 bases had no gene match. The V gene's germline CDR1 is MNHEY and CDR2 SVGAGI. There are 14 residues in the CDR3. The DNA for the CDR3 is TGTGCCAGCAGTACCCGGGACAGGGCCTACGAGCAGTACTTC. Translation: CASSTRDRAYEQYF.

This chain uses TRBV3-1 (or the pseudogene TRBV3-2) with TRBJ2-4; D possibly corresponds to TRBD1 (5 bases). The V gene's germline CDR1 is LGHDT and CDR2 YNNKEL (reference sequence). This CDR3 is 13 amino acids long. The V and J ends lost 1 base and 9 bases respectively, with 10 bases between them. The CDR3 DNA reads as TGTGCCAGCAGCCAAGTTGGGCAGGGCATTCAGTACTTC. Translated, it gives CASSQVGQGIQYF.

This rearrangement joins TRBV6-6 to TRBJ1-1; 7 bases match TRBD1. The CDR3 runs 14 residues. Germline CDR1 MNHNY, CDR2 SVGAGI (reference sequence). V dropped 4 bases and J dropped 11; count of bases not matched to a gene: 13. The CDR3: CASSSPDREVLAFF. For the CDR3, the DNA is TGTGCCAGCAGTTCCCCCGACAGGGAGGTTCTTGCTTTCTTT.

The DNA for the CDR3 is TGTGCCAGCAGCGGGACAGCACGGGCTTTCTTT. Amino acids: CASSGTARAFF. The V call is TRBV3-1 (or the pseudogene TRBV3-2), the J call TRBJ1-1; 7 bases map to TRBD1. This CDR3 is built from 11 residues. The V gene end was trimmed by 5 bases and the J gene end by 11 bases; junction bases not matched to a gene: 5. Germline V gene data show CDR1 as LGHDT and CDR2 as YNNKEL (reference sequence).

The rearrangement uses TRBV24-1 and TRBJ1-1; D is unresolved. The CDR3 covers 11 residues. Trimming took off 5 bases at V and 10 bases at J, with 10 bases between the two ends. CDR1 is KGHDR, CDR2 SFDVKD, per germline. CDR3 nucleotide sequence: TGTGCCACCAGTGGAATCGGCGGAGCTTTCTTT. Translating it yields CATSGIGGAFF.

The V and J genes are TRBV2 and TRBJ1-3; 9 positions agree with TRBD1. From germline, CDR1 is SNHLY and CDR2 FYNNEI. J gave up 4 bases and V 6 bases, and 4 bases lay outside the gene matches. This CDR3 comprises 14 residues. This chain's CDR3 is CASSRTGVGNTIYF. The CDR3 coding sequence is TGTGCCAGCAGCCGGACAGGGGTCGGAAACACCATATATTTT. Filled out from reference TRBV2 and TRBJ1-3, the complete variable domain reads EPEVTQTPSHQVTQMGQEVILRCVPISNHLYFYWYRQILGQKVEFLVSFYNNEISEKSEIFDDQFSVERPDGSNFTLKIRSTKLEDSAMYFCASSRTGVGNTIYFGEGSWLTVV.